This passage covers 20 T cell receptor beta chains from one sample sequenced in a study of early T cells in non-severe SARS-CoV-2 infection. TCRdb reprocessed the 5' RACE reads via MiXCR and lists one record per CDR3 protein. The table includes roughly 86,000 distinct CDR3 sequences, about 15% detected once. The sample consisted of whole blood. The receptors shown here come from an adult who was a healthcare worker with PCR-confirmed SARS-CoV-2 infection or an uninfected control (not recorded which).

In this sample, this clonotype turned up once. The gene calls are TRBV14 and TRBJ2-3; 10 nucleotides line up with TRBD2. The CDR3 totals 16 residues. Trimming at V came to 5 bases and at J to 2 bases, leaving 7 bases not matched to a gene. The germline V gene encodes CDR1 SGHDN and CDR2 FVKESK. CDR3 in amino acids: CASSEALAGNTDTQYF. CDR3 in DNA: TGTGCCAGCAGCGAGGCACTAGCGGGGAACACAGATACGCAGTATTTT.

This chain joins TRBV7-8 and TRBJ2-2, with D hard to call. V was trimmed by 3 bases and J by 9 bases, leaving 11 bases between them. Germline-derived CDR1 and CDR2 are SGHVS and FQNEAQ. The CDR3 totals 13 residues. The CDR3 here is CASSFSRIRELFF. CDR3 DNA: TGTGCCAGCAGCTTTAGTCGTATCCGGGAGCTGTTTTTT.

The gene calls are TRBV7-2 and TRBJ2-5; D possibly corresponds to TRBD2 (6 bases). In germline, CDR1 is SGHTA, CDR2 FQGNSA. This CDR3 is 15 amino acids long. V lost 1 base to trimming and J lost 3 bases, with 12 bases between them. CDR3 in amino acids: CASSLVALAKETQYF. The CDR3 DNA is TGTGCCAGCAGCTTAGTCGCTCTAGCGAAAGAGACCCAGTACTTC. Full variable domain (remainder filled in from reference TRBV7-2 and TRBJ2-5): GAGVSQSPSNKVTEKGKDVELRCDPISGHTALYWYRQSLGQGLEFLIYFQGNSAPDKSGLPSDRFSAERTGGSVSTLTIQRTQQEDSAVYLCASSLVALAKETQYFGPGTRLLVL.

The chain couples TRBV18 to TRBJ2-1; possibly TRBD1 or TRBD2 for D (6 bases each). Germline-derived CDR1 and CDR2 are KGHSH and LQKENI. Trimming cost V 2 bases and J 8 bases, with 16 bases left between them. This CDR3 region has 15 residues. The CDR3 sequence: CASSPGRGRGDEQFF. The CDR3 bases are TGTGCCAGCTCACCAGGTCGGGGGCGAGGGGATGAGCAGTTCTTC.

This sequence joins TRBV12-3 or TRBV12-4 and TRBJ1-5; possibly TRBD1 for D (6 bases). Between the trimmed V and J ends, which lost 6 bases and 5 bases, there was a span of 14 bases. The CDR3 totals 14 residues. Here the CDR3 DNA reads TGTGCCAGCAGGATAGGGGGGCTTGATCAGCCCCAGCATTTT. This translates into CASRIGGLDQPQHF.

Ten or more counts support this clonotype. The rearrangement uses TRBV19 and TRBJ1-5; D remains unclear. This CDR3 has 14 residues. CDR1 is LNHDA, CDR2 SQIVND, per germline (reference sequence). Trimming left V 4 bases short and J 8 bases short, with 15 bases between. The CDR3 nucleotides read TGTGCCAGTAGTACAATCCCTGGGGTAGAGCCCCAGCATTTT. Its protein is CASSTIPGVEPQHF.

V usage is TRBV2 and J usage is TRBJ1-1, with 9 bases identical to TRBD1. The germline gives CDR1 SNHLY, CDR2 FYNNEI. The trim removed 3 bases at V and 0 bases at J, leaving 8 bases unmatched. The CDR3 is made up of 17 amino acids. The CDR3 sequence: CASSEGQGRLMNTEAFF. The CDR3 bases are TGTGCCAGCAGTGAGGGACAGGGACGATTGATGAACACTGAAGCTTTCTTT. Full variable domain (outside the CDR3, taken from reference TRBV2 and TRBJ1-1): EPEVTQTPSHQVTQMGQEVILRCVPISNHLYFYWYRQILGQKVEFLVSFYNNEISEKSEIFDDQFSVERPDGSNFTLKIRSTKLEDSAMYFCASSEGQGRLMNTEAFFGQGTRLTVV.

Here the CDR3 reads CASRPGTGDSPLHF. The DNA for the CDR3 is TGTGCCAGCAGACCTGGGACAGGGGATTCACCCCTCCACTTT. The chain carries TRBV6-6 and TRBJ1-6, with 10 bases fitting TRBD1. The CDR3 is made up of 14 amino acids. The V gene end was trimmed by 6 bases and the J gene end by 8 bases; junction bases not matched to a gene: 4. Germline V gives CDR1 MNHNY, CDR2 SVGAGI (reference sequence).

This clonotype was seen more than once but under ten times. Sequence at one end of the junction differs from germline and may be a read error. The chain recombines TRBV4-1 with TRBJ2-2, with D perhaps assigned TRBD1 or TRBD2 (6 bases each). CDR1 and CDR2 (germline): MGHRA, YSYEKL. CDR3 length: 20 amino acids. CDR3 coding DNA: TGCGCCAGCATCCAATCGCCATTGACAGGAGGGAATAGTATAGCCGGGGAGCTGTTTTTT. Protein sequence: CASIQSPLTGGNSIAGELFF.

A few counts support this clonotype. This rearrangement joins TRBV3-1 to TRBJ1-6, with unresolved D. This CDR3 region has 14 residues. Germline V gives CDR1 LGHDT, CDR2 YNNKEL (reference sequence). With 6 bases removed from V and 4 bases from J, the gap between germline ends came to 10 bases. CDR3 in amino acids: CASSSRFYNSPLHF. CDR3 coding DNA: TGTGCCAGCAGTAGCCGTTTTTATAATTCACCCCTCCACTTT.

J is TRBJ2-3 and V is TRBV6-1; 9 bases are shared with TRBD2. The CDR3 is 15 residues long. Germline CDR1 MNHNS, CDR2 SASEGT. J lost 6 bases, V lost 6 bases, and 10 bases had no gene match. CDR3 region: CASRGAGTSRDTQYF. CDR3 DNA: TGTGCCAGCAGGGGGGCCGGGACTAGCAGGGATACGCAGTATTTT.

This clonotype was counted ten times or more. The chain joins TRBV6-4 to TRBJ1-5; unclear D gene. The CDR3 consists of 15 residues. The V and J ends lost 0 bases and 0 bases respectively, with 6 bases between them. The germline V gene has CDR1 MRHNA and CDR2 SNTAGT. As DNA, the CDR3 is TGTGCCAGCAGTGACTCAGGGTATAGCAATCAGCCCCAGCATTTT. Translating gives CASSDSGYSNQPQHF.

V is TRBV7-2 and J is TRBJ2-5; D is possibly TRBD1 or TRBD2 (6 bases each). The CDR3 has 13 residues. Deletions cut 5 bases from V and 3 bases from J, with 10 bases between. Germline V CDR1 and CDR2: SGHTA, FQGNSA. The CDR3 DNA is TGTGCCAGCAGCGTAGGGGGGAAAGAGACCCAGTACTTC. Amino acids: CASSVGGKETQYF.

This clonotype was detected ten times or more. The V gene is TRBV18, the J gene TRBJ1-4; D gene uncertain. The ends were cut back, 3 bases at V and 7 bases at J, with 12 bases in the middle. Per germline, CDR1 KGHSH and CDR2 LQKENI. CDR3 length equals 14 residues. This chain's CDR3 is CASSPPREAEKLFF. In DNA, the CDR3 is TGTGCCAGCTCACCGCCGCGGGAGGCTGAAAAACTGTTTTTT.

The gene calls are TRBV18 and TRBJ1-1, with D possibly matching TRBD1 (6 bases). There are 15 residues in the CDR3. The ends were cut back, 4 bases at V and 0 bases at J, with 12 bases in the middle. CDR1 and CDR2 from the germline V gene are KGHSH and LQKENI. The CDR3 is CASSQGQIMNTEAFF. In DNA, the CDR3 is TGTGCCAGCTCACAAGGACAGATCATGAACACTGAAGCTTTCTTT.

The J gene is TRBJ1-2, the V gene TRBV4-2, with 7 bases fitting TRBD1. Looked up from germline, CDR1 is LGHNA and CDR2 is YNFKEQ. The CDR3 loop spans 13 amino acids. Germline trimming cut 0 bases from V and 5 bases from J; bases unmatched to any gene: 0. For the CDR3, the DNA is TGTGCCAGCAGCCAAGAGGGACAGTATGGCTACACCTTC. Translated: CASSQEGQYGYTF.

The V and J genes are TRBV19 and TRBJ2-3, with D perhaps given as TRBD1 or TRBD2 (6 bases each). In germline, CDR1 is LNHDA, CDR2 SQIVND (reference sequence). Trimming stripped 4 bases from V and 2 bases from J, with 19 bases between. This CDR3 contains 17 residues. CDR3 coding DNA: TGTGCCAGTAGTACTATCGGACGGAGGGGGATCACAGATACGCAGTATTTT. Protein: CASSTIGRRGITDTQYF. Together with reference TRBV19 and TRBJ2-3, the CDR3 gives the full variable domain: DGGITQSPKYLFRKEGQNVTLSCEQNLNHDAMYWYRQDPGQGLRLIYYSQIVNDFQKGDIAEGYSVSREKKESFPLTVTSAQKNPTAFYLCASSTIGRRGITDTQYFGPGTRLTVL.

This sequence joins TRBV7-2 and TRBJ2-5, with D maybe TRBD1 (7 bases). Trimming shortened V by 2 bases and J by 5 bases, and 15 bases separated the two germline ends. The CDR3 sequence is 15 residues long. Germline CDR1 SGHTA, CDR2 FQGNSA. The CDR3 coding sequence is TGTGCCAGCAGCTTACAGGGGGGTTTCTTGGAGACCCAGTACTTC. It encodes CASSLQGGFLETQYF.

This clonotype was counted between two and nine times. The V gene is TRBV19, the J gene TRBJ2-5, with a tentative D call TRBD2 (6 bases). The CDR3 length is 14 residues. CDR1 is LNHDA and CDR2 is SQIVND in the germline V gene (reference sequence). Trimming left V 4 bases short and J 5 bases short, with 14 bases between. CDR3 loop: CASSTPTSWETQYF. CDR3 sequence (DNA): TGTGCCAGTAGTACGCCGACTAGTTGGGAGACCCAGTACTTC.

This CDR3 reads CASSQGLAGGKLADTQYF. In DNA form, the CDR3 reads TGCGCCAGCAGTCAAGGACTAGCGGGGGGAAAGCTTGCAGATACGCAGTATTTT. The J gene is TRBJ2-3, the V gene TRBV23-1; the match to TRBD2 covers 14 bases. TRBV23-1 is recorded as an ORF, its role being uncertain. The CDR3 covers 18 residues. J was trimmed by 4 bases and V by 2 bases; bases with no gene match: 8.